This T cell receptor beta chain was sequenced during a study of T-cell memory formation after mild COVID-19. Each CDR3 protein gets one entry after TCRdb re-called the 5' RACE reads with MiXCR. The table has more than 450,000 distinct CDR3 sequences, more than 15% seen once; the top ten hold around 13%. The receptor was derived from an adult woman who had mild COVID-19 (a few samples of this study predate the infection). Cell type and time point are not known. Source material: PBMCs or a T cell subset sorted from them (not recorded which).

CDR3 region: CSVSITGDTYEQYF. Here the CDR3 DNA reads TGCAGCGTGTCCATAACCGGGGACACCTACGAGCAGTACTTC. V gene TRBV29-1 combines with J gene TRBJ2-7, with D possibly being TRBD1 (6 bases). V shed 6 bases and J shed 2 bases, with 17 bases lying between them. In germline, CDR1 is SQVTM, CDR2 ANQGSEA. The CDR3 is made up of 14 amino acids.